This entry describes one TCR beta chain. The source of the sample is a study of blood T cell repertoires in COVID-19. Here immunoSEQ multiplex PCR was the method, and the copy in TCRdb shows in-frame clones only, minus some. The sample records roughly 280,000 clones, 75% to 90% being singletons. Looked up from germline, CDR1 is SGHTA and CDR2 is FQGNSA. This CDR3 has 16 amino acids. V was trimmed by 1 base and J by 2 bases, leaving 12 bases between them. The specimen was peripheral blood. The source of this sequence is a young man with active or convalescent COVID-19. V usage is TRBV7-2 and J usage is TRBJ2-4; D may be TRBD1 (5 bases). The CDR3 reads CASSLGPAGTKNIQYF. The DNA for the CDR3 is TGTGCCAGCAGCTTAGGACCTGCAGGGACCAAAAACATTCAGTACTTC. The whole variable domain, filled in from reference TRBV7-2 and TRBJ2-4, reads GAGVSQSPSNKVTEKGKDVELRCDPISGHTALYWYRQSLGQGLEFLIYFQGNSAPDKSGLPSDRFSAERTGGSVSTLTIQRTQQEDSAVYLCASSLGPAGTKNIQYFGAGTRLSVL.